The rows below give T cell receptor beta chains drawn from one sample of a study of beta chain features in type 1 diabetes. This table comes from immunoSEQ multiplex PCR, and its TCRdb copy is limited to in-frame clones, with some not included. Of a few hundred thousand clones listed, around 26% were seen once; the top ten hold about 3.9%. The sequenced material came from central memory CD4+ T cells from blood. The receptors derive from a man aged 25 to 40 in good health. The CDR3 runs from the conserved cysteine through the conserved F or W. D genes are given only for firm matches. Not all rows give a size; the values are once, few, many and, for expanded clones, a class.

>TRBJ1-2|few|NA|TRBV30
CAWSGQWDDYTF
TGTGCCTGGAGTGGGCAGTGGGATGACTACACCTTC
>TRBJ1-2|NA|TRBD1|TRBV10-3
CAISETWTGDGYTF
TGTGCCATCAGTGAGACCTGGACAGGGGATGGCTACACCTTC
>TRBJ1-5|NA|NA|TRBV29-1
CSVAGNNNQPQHF
TGCAGCGTTGCAGGGAACAACAATCAGCCCCAGCATTTT
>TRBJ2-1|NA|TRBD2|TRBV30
CAGRTGVAGAEQFF
TGTGCCGGGCGTACTGGGGTAGCGGGGGCTGAGCAGTTCTTC
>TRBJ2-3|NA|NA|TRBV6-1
CASMLEKSTDTQYF
TGTGCCAGCATGTTGGAGAAGAGCACAGATACGCAGTATTTT
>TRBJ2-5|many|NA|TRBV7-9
CASSSQETQYF
TGTGCCAGCAGCTCCCAAGAGACCCAGTACTTC
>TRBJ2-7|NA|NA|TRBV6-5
CASSRGSLYEQYF
TGTGCCAGCAGTAGGGGTTCCCTCTACGAGCAGTACTTC
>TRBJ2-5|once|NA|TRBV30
CAWRGPGWETQYF
TGTGCCTGGAGGGGACCGGGTTGGGAGACCCAGTACTTC
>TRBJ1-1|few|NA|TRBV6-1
CASSGPGGTEAFF
TGTGCCAGCAGTGGTCCGGGGGGCACTGAAGCTTTCTTT
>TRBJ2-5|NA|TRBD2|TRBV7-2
CASSVALRGDQETQYF
TGTGCCAGCAGCGTAGCGTTGCGGGGGGATCAAGAGACCCAGTACTTC
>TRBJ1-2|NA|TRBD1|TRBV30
CAWTLTGYGYTF
TGTGCCTGGACGTTGACAGGGTATGGCTACACCTTC
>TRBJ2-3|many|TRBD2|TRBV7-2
CASSLERLAARDTQYF
TGTGCCAGCAGCTTAGAGCGTCTAGCGGCACGGGATACGCAGTATTTT
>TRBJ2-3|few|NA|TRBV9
CASSVAGLSTDTQYF
TGTGCCAGCAGCGTAGCGGGCCTCAGCACAGATACGCAGTATTTT
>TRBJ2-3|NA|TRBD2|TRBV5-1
CASRTSGDADTQYF
TGCGCCAGCAGAACGAGCGGGGACGCAGATACGCAGTATTTT
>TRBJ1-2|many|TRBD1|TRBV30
CISAGRGESNYGYTF
TGTATAAGTGCGGGCAGGGGGGAATCCAACTATGGCTACACCTTC
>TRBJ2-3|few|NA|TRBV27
CASSFWGSAQYF
TGTGCCAGCAGTTTTTGGGGGTCCGCGCAGTATTTT
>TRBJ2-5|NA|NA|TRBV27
CASSSRDQETQYF
TGTGCCAGCAGTTCCCGGGACCAAGAGACCCAGTACTTC
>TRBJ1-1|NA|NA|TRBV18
CASSLPGLTEAFF
TGTGCCAGCTCATTGCCAGGGTTGACTGAAGCTTTCTTT
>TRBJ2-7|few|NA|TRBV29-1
CSVVSWSYEQYF
TGCAGCGTTGTTAGTTGGTCCTACGAGCAGTACTTC
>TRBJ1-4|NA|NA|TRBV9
CASSPRWSTNEKLFF
TGTGCCAGCAGCCCAAGATGGTCAACTAATGAAAAACTGTTTTTT
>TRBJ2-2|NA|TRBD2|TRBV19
CASTSGLNTGELFF
TGTGCCAGTACCTCGGGACTAAACACCGGGGAGCTGTTTTTT
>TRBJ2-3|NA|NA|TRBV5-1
CASSFGGGAITDTQYF
TGCGCCAGCAGCTTCGGCGGTGGAGCAATCACAGATACGCAGTATTTT
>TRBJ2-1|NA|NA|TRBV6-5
CASRTGQGVDEQFF
TGTGCCAGCAGAACAGGTCAGGGTGTGGATGAGCAGTTCTTC
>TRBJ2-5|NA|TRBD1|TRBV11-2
CASRSHRDRGQETQYF
TGTGCCAGCAGATCGCACCGGGACAGGGGACAAGAGACCCAGTACTTC
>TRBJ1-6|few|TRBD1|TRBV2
CASYGQGNSPLHF
TGTGCCAGTTACGGACAGGGGAATTCACCCCTCCACTTT
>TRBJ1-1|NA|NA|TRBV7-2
CASSLGRELNTEAFF
TGTGCCAGCAGCTTGGGACGGGAATTGAACACTGAAGCTTTCTTT
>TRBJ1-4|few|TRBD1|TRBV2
CASSDRGSNEKLFF
TGTGCCAGCAGTGACAGGGGGTCTAATGAAAAACTGTTTTTT
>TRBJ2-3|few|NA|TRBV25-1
CASNPGTDTQYF
TGTGCCAGCAACCCAGGCACAGATACGCAGTATTTT
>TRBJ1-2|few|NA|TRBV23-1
CASSQSGGQSYGYTF
TGCGCCAGCAGTCAGTCGGGGGGGCAGTCCTATGGCTACACCTTC
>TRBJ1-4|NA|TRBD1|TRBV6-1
CASSETPGTANEKLFF
TGTGCCAGCAGTGAAACGCCCGGGACAGCAAATGAAAAACTGTTTTTT
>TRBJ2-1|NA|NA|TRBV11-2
CASSLLDFLSDNEQFF
TGTGCCAGCAGCCTACTCGACTTTTTATCGGACAATGAGCAGTTCTTC
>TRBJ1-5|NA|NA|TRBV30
CAWGLNSNQPQHF
TGTGCCTGGGGTCTCAATAGCAATCAGCCCCAGCATTTT
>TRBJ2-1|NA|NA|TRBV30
CAWSSGVGNEQFF
TGTGCCTGGAGTTCGGGAGTGGGAAATGAGCAGTTCTTC
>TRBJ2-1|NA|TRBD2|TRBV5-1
CASSLGLADLQFF
TGCGCCAGCAGCTTGGGACTAGCGGACCTTCAGTTCTTC
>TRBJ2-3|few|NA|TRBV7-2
CASSPRGGQQYF
TGTGCCAGCAGCCCTAGAGGCGGGCAGCAGTATTTT
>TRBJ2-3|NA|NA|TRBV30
CAWSVGGPDTQYF
TGTGCCTGGAGTGTCGGGGGGCCAGATACGCAGTATTTT
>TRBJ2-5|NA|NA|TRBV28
CASSPPGGQETQYF
TGTGCCAGCAGCCCCCCCGGCGGCCAAGAGACCCAGTACTTC
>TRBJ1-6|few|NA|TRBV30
CAWSVDLGVRSPLHF
TGTGCCTGGAGTGTAGATTTAGGGGTAAGGTCACCCCTCCACTTT
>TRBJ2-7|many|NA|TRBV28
CASSSNYEQYF
TGTGCCAGCAGTTCCAACTACGAGCAGTACTTC
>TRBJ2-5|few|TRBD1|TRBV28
CASSTRQGFRETQYF
TGTGCCAGCAGTACCCGACAGGGATTCAGGGAGACCCAGTACTTC
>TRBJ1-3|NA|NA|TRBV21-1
CASSSRSSSGNTIYF
TGTGCCAGCAGCTCTAGGTCCTCCTCTGGAAACACCATATATTTT
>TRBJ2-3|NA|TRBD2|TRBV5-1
CASSLDGSGVRSLTDTQYF
TGCGCCAGCAGCTTGGATGGTAGCGGGGTCAGGAGCCTTACAGATACGCAGTATTTT
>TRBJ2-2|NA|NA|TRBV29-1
CSVEGTSANTGELFF
TGCAGCGTTGAGGGGACAAGCGCGAACACCGGGGAGCTGTTTTTT
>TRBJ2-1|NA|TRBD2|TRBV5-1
CASSLEGSGGPLVF
TGCGCCAGCAGCTTGGAAGGTAGCGGGGGGCCACTGGTCTTC
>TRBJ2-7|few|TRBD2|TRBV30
CAWSVRPSGSPMFEQYF
TGTGCCTGGAGTGTGAGGCCTAGCGGGAGTCCCATGTTCGAGCAGTACTTC
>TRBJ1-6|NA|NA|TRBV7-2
CASSLWGQGSPLHF
TGTGCCAGCAGCTTGTGGGGGCAAGGATCACCCCTCCACTTT
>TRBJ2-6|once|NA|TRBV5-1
CASSLEGGANVLTF
TGCGCCAGCAGCTTGGAAGGTGGGGCCAACGTCCTGACTTTC
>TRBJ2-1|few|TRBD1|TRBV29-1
CSTDRGDEQFF
TGCAGCACCGACAGGGGGGACGAGCAGTTCTTC
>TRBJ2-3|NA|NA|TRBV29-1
CSVAKSWGTDTQYF
TGCAGCGTAGCGAAGTCTTGGGGCACAGATACGCAGTATTTT
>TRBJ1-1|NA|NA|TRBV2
CASTGTRTEAFF
TGTGCCAGCACCGGGACAAGGACTGAAGCTTTCTTT
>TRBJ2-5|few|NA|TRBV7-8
CASSLVGVETQYF
TGTGCCAGCAGCTTAGTGGGGGTTGAGACCCAGTACTTC
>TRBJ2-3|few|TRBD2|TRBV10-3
CAISEGASGGPYF
TGTGCCATCAGTGAGGGAGCTAGCGGGGGCCCGTATTTT
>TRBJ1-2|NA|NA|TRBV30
CAWSVMNGYTF
TGTGCCTGGAGTGTAATGAATGGCTACACCTTC
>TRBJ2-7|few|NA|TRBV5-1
CASSSSGGEQYF
TGCGCCAGCAGCTCCTCCGGGGGCGAGCAGTACTTC
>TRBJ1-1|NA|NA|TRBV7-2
CASSLQTGGRNTEAFF
TGTGCCAGCAGCCTTCAAACGGGAGGACGGAACACTGAAGCTTTCTTT